The 27 T cell receptor beta chains given below trace back to one sample, sequenced in a study of T cell repertoires in cytomegalovirus infection. From the reads, TCRdb called clonotypes with MiXCR, one entry per CDR3 protein. This sample has about 890,000 distinct CDR3 sequences, with under 40% found just once. These receptors have no known antigen. The specimen comprised cultured CD8+ T cells from PBMCs, sampled from culture after CMV antigen stimulation. The receptors shown here come from a human donor in good health (CMV status not recorded). Some clones in this sample may be carry-over from other donors' samples.

In this sample, this clonotype turned up a few times. V gene TRBV6-2 or TRBV6-3 combines with J gene TRBJ2-7, with 8 bases lining up with TRBD1. After removal of 2 bases from V and 5 bases from J, the junction contained 8 bases not matched to a gene. This CDR3 has 15 amino acids. Germline CDR1 and CDR2: MNHEY and SVGEGT. The DNA of the CDR3 is TGTGCCAGCAGTTACGGTAGGGACAGGTTGGACGAGCAGTACTTC. Translation: CASSYGRDRLDEQYF.

The chain joins TRBV12-3 or TRBV12-4 to TRBJ2-1; D perhaps matches TRBD2 (6 bases). The CDR3 sequence is 14 residues long. Trimming cost V 8 bases and J 11 bases, with 22 bases left between them. The CDR3 loop reads CASGPSDVEGKQFF. The CDR3 DNA is TGTGCCAGCGGGCCCTCGGACGTGGAGGGAAAGCAGTTCTTC.

In DNA form, the CDR3 reads TGTGCCAGCAGTGACCGGTGGAACAGAGAAGCTTTCTTT. It encodes CASSDRWNREAFF. V gene TRBV2 combines with J gene TRBJ1-1, with no clear D. V lost 3 bases and J 8 bases, leaving 13 bases between the germline ends. Germline-derived CDR1 and CDR2 are SNHLY and FYNNEI. CDR3 size: 13 residues.

Turning to this clonotype: A much more abundant neighbour one base away suggests this may be a read error. The genes are TRBV24-1 and TRBJ2-2, with unresolved D. V dropped 4 bases and J dropped 7 bases, with 12 bases sitting between them. This CDR3 region has 14 residues. Germline V gene sequence: CDR1 KGHDR, CDR2 SFDVKD. The CDR3 loop reads CATSDRKKDGELFF. CDR3 DNA: TGTGCCACCAGTGACAGGAAGAAAGACGGGGAGCTGTTTTTT.

This clonotype appeared a few times. The chain joins TRBV4-3 to TRBJ1-1, with no clear D. The germline V gene has CDR1 LGHNA and CDR2 YSLEER. This CDR3 is 14 amino acids long. Trimming took 0 bases from V and 5 from J, leaving 10 bases between them. CDR3: CASSQDSGQTEAFF. DNA of the CDR3: TGCGCCAGCAGCCAAGATTCGGGTCAGACTGAAGCTTTCTTT.

The V gene is TRBV27, the J gene TRBJ1-4, with D possibly being TRBD1 (6 bases). This CDR3 is built from 17 residues. Germline assignment: CDR1 MNHEY and CDR2 SMNVEV (reference sequence). V lost 5 bases to trimming and J lost 0 bases, with 16 bases between them. CDR3 loop: CASSLRGGGPTNEKLFF. The CDR3 DNA reads as TGTGCCAGCAGTCTCAGGGGTGGGGGACCAACTAATGAAAAACTGTTTTTT. Supplemented by reference TRBV27 and TRBJ1-4, the full variable domain reads EAQVTQNPRYLITVTGKKLTVTCSQNMNHEYMSWYRQDPGLGLRQIYYSMNVEVTDKGDVPEGYKVSRKEKRNFPLILESPSPNQTSLYFCASSLRGGGPTNEKLFFGSGTQLSVL.

The rearrangement joins TRBV5-6 to TRBJ2-3, with TRBD1 matching 10 bases. CDR1 and CDR2 (germline): SGHDT, YYEEEE. The CDR3 consists of 16 residues. V dropped 2 bases and J dropped 2; count of bases not matched to a gene: 5. CDR3 sequence reads: CASSFGTGVFTDTQYF. The CDR3 coding sequence is TGTGCCAGCAGCTTCGGGACAGGGGTCTTCACAGATACGCAGTATTTT.

This clonotype was seen only a few times. The J gene is TRBJ1-1, the V gene TRBV6-6, with a weak D call TRBD1 (6 bases). The ends were cut back, 11 bases at V and 5 bases at J, with 18 bases in the middle. The CDR3 has 13 residues. Germline CDR1 reads MNHNY; CDR2 reads SVGAGI (reference sequence). The CDR3 sequence is CAAEGGAMTEAFF. As DNA, the CDR3 is TGTGCCGCCGAAGGGGGGGCAATGACTGAAGCTTTCTTT.

The genes are TRBV4-1 and TRBJ2-3; D gene uncertain. This CDR3 region has 16 residues. V shed 0 bases and J shed 4 bases, with 14 bases lying between them. CDR1 and CDR2 (germline): MGHRA, YSYEKL. The DNA for the CDR3 is TGCGCCAGCAGCCAAGATCTGGCGGTGCGACCAGATACGCAGTATTTT. Translated: CASSQDLAVRPDTQYF.

As regards this clonotype: Given the absence of the conserved phenylalanine or tryptophan at the CDR3 end, a read error is likely. This rearrangement joins TRBV7-6 to TRBJ1-1; no clear D gene. The CDR3 totals 15 residues. Germline CDR1 and CDR2: SGHVS and FNYEAQ. Written as DNA, the CDR3 is TGTGCTAGCAGCCCATATGGGCAATTGAACACTGAAGCTTTCCTT. This codes for CASSPYGQLNTEAFL.

This rearrangement joins TRBV2 to TRBJ2-7, with D unclear. V dropped 1 base and J dropped 4 bases, with 8 bases sitting between them. The CDR3 runs 13 residues. Germline V gene data show CDR1 as SNHLY and CDR2 as FYNNEI. The CDR3: CASSEGRRYEQYV. The CDR3 DNA sequence: TGTGCCAGCAGTGAAGGGCGCAGATACGAGCAGTACGTC.

V usage is TRBV6-2 or TRBV6-3 and J usage is TRBJ2-1; D gene unclear. Germline V gene data show CDR1 as MNHEY and CDR2 as SVGEGT. The CDR3 has 13 amino acids. V lost 2 bases, J lost 5 bases, and 7 bases lay in between. The CDR3 DNA reads as TGTGCCAGCAGTTACGAGGTTCACAATGAGCAGTTCTTC. Translation gives CASSYEVHNEQFF.

This clonotype was counted many times. This chain joins TRBV7-3 and TRBJ2-2; D is unresolved. Trimming left V 7 bases short and J 7 bases short, with 10 bases between. Germline CDR1 is SGHTA and CDR2 is FQGTGA. The CDR3 length is 12 residues. For the CDR3, the DNA is TGTGCCAGCAAATGGCCTGGCGGGGAGCTGTTTTTT. This encodes CASKWPGGELFF.

Ten or more counts support this clonotype. The chain joins TRBV11-2 to TRBJ2-1, with D possibly matching TRBD2 (5 bases). The CDR3 extends over 14 amino acids. The germline V gene encodes CDR1 SGHAT and CDR2 FQNNGV. The germline V and J ends were trimmed by 7 bases and 0 bases, with 10 bases remaining between them. This chain's CDR3 is CASNPGYSYNEQFF. Written as DNA, the CDR3 is TGTGCCAGCAACCCGGGATACTCCTACAATGAGCAGTTCTTC.

Regarding this clonotype: A read error may be the cause here, since a much bigger clone is one base away. The genes are TRBV7-9 and TRBJ2-1; 11 positions agree with TRBD1. Germline V gives CDR1 SEHNR, CDR2 FQNEAQ (reference sequence). The CDR3 is 16 residues long. CDR3 sequence (DNA): TGTGCCGGCAGCTTCATGGACAGGGGGCTAAACAATGAGCAGTTCTTC. It yields the protein CAGSFMDRGLNNEQFF.

This clonotype occurred a few times. V is TRBV28 and J is TRBJ2-4; tentative D call: TRBD2 (5 bases). Trimming cost V 6 bases and J 0 bases, with 9 bases left between them. This CDR3 spans 14 amino acids. Germline V gives CDR1 MDHEN, CDR2 SYDVKM. The DNA for the CDR3 is TGTGCCAGCAGAAGGGCGGGAGCCAAAAACATTCAGTACTTC. Its translation: CASRRAGAKNIQYF.

This chain joins TRBV6-1 and TRBJ2-7; 8 bases fit TRBD1. This CDR3 has 13 residues. Germline V gene data show CDR1 as MNHNS and CDR2 as SASEGT. The ends lost 10 bases at V and 3 bases at J; junction bases unmatched: 8. The CDR3 here is CATKRQGFYEQYV. CDR3 coding DNA: TGTGCCACCAAACGACAGGGGTTCTACGAGCAGTACGTC.

The chain combines TRBV27 with TRBJ2-7; 7 nucleotides agree with TRBD2. V trimming: 4 bases; J trimming: 2 bases; junction bases outside the gene matches: 11. This CDR3 contains 16 residues. CDR1 is MNHEY, CDR2 SMNVEV, per germline (reference sequence). The CDR3 nucleotides are TGTGCCAGCAGTTCCCTATGGGGGGGGGGTCCCTACGAGCAGTACGTC. Translating gives CASSSLWGGGPYEQYV.

This clonotype has at least ten counts. The chain combines TRBV7-9 with TRBJ2-3, with 8 bases that match TRBD1. The CDR3 extends over 19 amino acids. The V gene's germline CDR1 is SEHNR and CDR2 FQNEAQ (reference sequence). The V segment lost 5 bases and the J segment 0 bases; nucleotides outside the gene matches: 16. DNA of the CDR3: TGTGCCAGCAGCACGACCAAAATTACAGGGGGTACTAGCACAGATACGCAGTATTTT. Translation gives CASSTTKITGGTSTDTQYF.

The genes are TRBV10-1 and TRBJ1-2, with no clear D. CDR1 and CDR2 from the germline V gene are WNHNN and SYGVQD (reference sequence). The V and J ends lost 4 bases and 2 bases respectively, with 8 bases between them. CDR3 size: 13 residues. The CDR3 sequence: CASSASENYGYTF. The DNA for the CDR3 is TGCGCCAGCAGTGCCTCAGAGAACTATGGCTACACCTTC.

The V call is TRBV11-2, the J call TRBJ1-4, with no clear D. Deletions cut 7 bases from V and 11 bases from J, with 17 bases between. CDR3 length: 13 residues. The germline gives CDR1 SGHAT, CDR2 FQNNGV. The CDR3 here is CASNIHGPRKLFF. The CDR3 DNA reads TGTGCCAGCAACATACATGGCCCGAGGAAACTGTTTTTT. The full variable domain, rest sourced from reference TRBV11-2 and TRBJ1-4, is EAGVAQSPRYKIIEKRQSVAFWCNPISGHATLYWYQQILGQGPKLLIQFQNNGVVDDSQLPKDRFSAERLKGVDSTLKIQPAKLEDSAVYLCASNIHGPRKLFFGSGTQLSVL.

This chain joins TRBV5-5 and TRBJ1-5; 8 bases are shared with TRBD1. Losses at the gene ends were 0 bases for V and 6 bases for J; bases not matched to a gene: 8. The germline CDR1 and CDR2 sequences are SGHKS and YYEKEE (reference sequence). The CDR3 has 16 residues. CDR3 nucleotide sequence: TGTGCCAGCAGCTTGGGACAGGGGCCCGGCCTTCAGCCCCAGCATTTT. Protein: CASSLGQGPGLQPQHF.

The V gene is TRBV28, the J gene TRBJ2-3, with D possibly matching TRBD1 (5 bases). Germline lookup yields CDR1 MDHEN and CDR2 SYDVKM. Trimming took 5 bases from V and 0 from J, leaving 9 bases between them. The CDR3 has 14 amino acids. The CDR3 bases are TGTGCCAGCAGTCCAGACAGTAGCACAGATACGCAGTATTTT. It yields the protein CASSPDSSTDTQYF.

The chain has TRBV6-1 and TRBJ2-5, with a tentative D call TRBD2 (5 bases). Germline V gene data show CDR1 as MNHNS and CDR2 as SASEGT. The CDR3 sequence is 14 residues long. V was clipped by 2 bases and J by 0 bases, with 7 bases between them. The CDR3 sequence is CASSEIAYQETQYF. The CDR3 nucleotides are TGTGCCAGCAGTGAAATAGCGTACCAAGAGACCCAGTACTTC.

The chain couples TRBV9 to TRBJ2-2; D remains unclear. Germline lookup yields CDR1 SGDLS and CDR2 YYNGEE. Trimming took 0 bases from V and 1 from J, leaving 4 bases between them. The length of the CDR3 is 14 residues. In DNA form, the CDR3 reads TGTGCCAGCAGCGTAGTTGTGAACACCGGGGAGCTGTTTTTT. Protein product: CASSVVVNTGELFF.

CDR3 bases: TGCGCCAGCAGCCAAGGGGGAACGGAGAACACTGAAGCTTTCTTT. It specifies CASSQGGTENTEAFF. The V call is TRBV4-1, the J call TRBJ1-1; D is unresolved. CDR3 length equals 15 residues. CDR1 is MGHRA, CDR2 YSYEKL, per germline. Trimming took 1 base from V and 1 from J, leaving 10 bases between them.

In this sample, this clonotype turned up many times. CDR3 sequence: CASSTRPGSVYQQYF. For the CDR3, the DNA is TGTGCCAGCAGCACGCGGCCAGGGTCGGTGTACCAGCAGTACTTC. The chain is built from TRBV7-8 and TRBJ2-7, with a possible D match to TRBD1 (5 bases). The CDR3 contains 15 residues. The V end was cut by 5 bases, the J end by 8 bases, with 22 bases between. Germline V gene data show CDR1 as SGHVS and CDR2 as FQNEAQ.